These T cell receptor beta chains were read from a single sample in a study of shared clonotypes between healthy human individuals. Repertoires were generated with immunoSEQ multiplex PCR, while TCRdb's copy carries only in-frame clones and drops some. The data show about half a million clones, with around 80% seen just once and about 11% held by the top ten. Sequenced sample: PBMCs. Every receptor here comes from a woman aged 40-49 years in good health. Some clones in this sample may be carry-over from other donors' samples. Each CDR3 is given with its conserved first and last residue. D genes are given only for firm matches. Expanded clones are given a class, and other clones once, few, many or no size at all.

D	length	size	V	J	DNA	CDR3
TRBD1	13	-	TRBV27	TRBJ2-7	TGTGCCAGCAGTTTGACAGGGAGACACGAGCAGTACTTC	CASSLTGRHEQYF
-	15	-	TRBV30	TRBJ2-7	TGTGCCTGGAGCTCCGGGACGGACAGCTCCTACGAGCAGTACTTC	CAWSSGTDSSYEQYF
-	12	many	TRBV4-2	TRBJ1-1	TGTGCCAGCAGCCAAGACCTCGATGAAGCTTTCTTT	CASSQDLDEAFF
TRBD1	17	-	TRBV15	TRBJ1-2	TGTGCCACCAGCAGAGATTCTGTAGGGACAGAAAGCTATGGCTACACCTTC	CATSRDSVGTESYGYTF
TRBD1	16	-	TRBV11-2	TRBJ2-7	TGTGCCAGCAGCGACTCCAGGACAGGGGTTGGTTACGAGCAGTACTTC	CASSDSRTGVGYEQYF
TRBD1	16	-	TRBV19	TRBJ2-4	TGTGCCAGTAGTATACGGGACAGGGGAGCCAAAAACATTCAGTACTTC	CASSIRDRGAKNIQYF
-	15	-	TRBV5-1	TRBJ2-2	TGCGCCAGCAGCTTGGCGCCTACAGAGACCGGGGAGCTGTTTTTT	CASSLAPTETGELFF
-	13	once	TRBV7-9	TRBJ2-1	TGTGCCAGCAGCCCCTTCTCCTACAATGAGCAGTTCTTC	CASSPFSYNEQFF
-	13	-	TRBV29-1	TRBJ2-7	TGCAGCGTTGAAGATCGGCTTTCCAGCGAGCAGTACTTC	CSVEDRLSSEQYF
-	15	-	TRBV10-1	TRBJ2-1	TGCGCCAGCAGTGAGTTTTCCGGGAGTGGCAATGAGCAGTTCTTC	CASSEFSGSGNEQFF
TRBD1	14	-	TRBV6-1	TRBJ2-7	TGTGCCACAGCTCTCCGGGACAGGGGCTACGAGCAGTACTTC	CATALRDRGYEQYF
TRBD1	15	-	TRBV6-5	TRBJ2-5	TGTGCCAGCAGTTACTCGACAGGGAGACAAGAGACCCAGTACTTC	CASSYSTGRQETQYF
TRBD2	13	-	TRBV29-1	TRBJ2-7	TGCAGCGTTGGTAGCGGGGGCGGGTACGAGCAGTACTTC	CSVGSGGGYEQYF
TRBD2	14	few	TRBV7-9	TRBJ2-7	TGTGCCAGCAGCTTCACGGGAGGGCCCGCCGAGCAGTACTTC	CASSFTGGPAEQYF
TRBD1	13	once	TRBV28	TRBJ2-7	TGTGCCAGCAGGTCTCAGGGGGCGAGCGAGCAGTACTTC	CASRSQGASEQYF
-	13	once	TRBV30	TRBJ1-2	TGTGCCTGGAGCGAACAGGTGGACTATGGCTACACCTTC	CAWSEQVDYGYTF
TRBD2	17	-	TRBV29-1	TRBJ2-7	TGCAGCGTTGTAGACAGGTGGACTAGCGGGAGTCGGGACGAGCAGTACTTC	CSVVDRWTSGSRDEQYF
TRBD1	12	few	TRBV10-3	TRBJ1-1	TGTGCCACGGGACAGGGAGGAACTGAAGCTTTCTTT	CATGQGGTEAFF
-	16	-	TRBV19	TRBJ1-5	TGTGCCAGTAGCCCGATGCCAGGGAGGAGCAATCAGCCCCAGCATTTT	CASSPMPGRSNQPQHF
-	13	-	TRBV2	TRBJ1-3	TGTGCCAGCAGCGGGGGCGCCGGAGACACCATATATTTT	CASSGGAGDTIYF
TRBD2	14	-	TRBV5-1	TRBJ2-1	TGCGCCAGCAGCTTGTCCGGGACTAGTTTTGAGCAGTTCTTC	CASSLSGTSFEQFF
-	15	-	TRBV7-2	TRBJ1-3	TGTGCCAGCAGCTTAGTGAGTGACTCTGGAAACACCATATATTTT	CASSLVSDSGNTIYF
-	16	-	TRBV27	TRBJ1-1	TGTGCCAGCAGTACCCGACCCGGGACAAAGAACACTGAAGCTTTCTTT	CASSTRPGTKNTEAFF
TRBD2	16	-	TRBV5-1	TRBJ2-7	TGCGCCAGCAGGCGCCTAGCGGGAGCCGTAACCGACGAGCAGTACTTC	CASRRLAGAVTDEQYF
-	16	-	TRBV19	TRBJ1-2	TGTGCCAGTAGTCCTACCGGGGGGGCGGACGACTATGGCTACACCTTC	CASSPTGGADDYGYTF
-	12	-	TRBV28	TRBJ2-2	TGTGCCAGCAGTCTTCTGACCGGGGAGCTGTTTTTT	CASSLLTGELFF
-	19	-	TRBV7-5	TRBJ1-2	TGTGTCAGAAGCTTAGCGCACCCACCCCGGATACAGGTTGTCAATGGCTACACCTTC	CVRSLAHPPRIQVVNGYTF
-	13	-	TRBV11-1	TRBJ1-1	TGTGCCAGCAGCGTAGGGGGGAACACTGAAGCTTTCTTT	CASSVGGNTEAFF
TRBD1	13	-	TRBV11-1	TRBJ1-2	TGTGCCAGCAGCCCCGGACAGGAATATGGCTACACCTTC	CASSPGQEYGYTF
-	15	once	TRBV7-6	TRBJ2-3	TGTGCCAGCAGCTTAGCGGGAGGTATCGCAGATACGCAGTATTTT	CASSLAGGIADTQYF
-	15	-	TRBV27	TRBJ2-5	TGTGCCAGCAGTTTATCGAGGTCAGGCCAAGAGACCCAGTACTTC	CASSLSRSGQETQYF
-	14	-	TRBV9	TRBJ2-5	TGTGCCAGCAGCCGGGATGGAAGCCAAGAGACCCAGTACTTC	CASSRDGSQETQYF
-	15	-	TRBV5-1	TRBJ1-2	TGCGCCAGCAGCTTGGAGGGCAGGGAGGAGTCTGGCTACACCTTC	CASSLEGREESGYTF
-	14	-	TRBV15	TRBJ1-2	TGTGCCACCAGCAGAGAAGGGGGGGACTATGGCTACACCTTC	CATSREGGDYGYTF
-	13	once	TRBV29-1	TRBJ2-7	TGCAGCGTTGAAGAGACTAGAGACAACGAGCAGTACTTC	CSVEETRDNEQYF
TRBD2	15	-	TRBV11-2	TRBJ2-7	TGTGCCAGCAGCTTAAACCCTAGCGGGGGTTACGAGCAGTACTTC	CASSLNPSGGYEQYF
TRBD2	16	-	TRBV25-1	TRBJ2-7	TGTGCCAGCAGAGAATCACGTCCTAGCGGCTCCTACGAGCAGTACTTC	CASRESRPSGSYEQYF
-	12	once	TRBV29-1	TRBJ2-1	TGCAGCGGACTTCCTCTAGGTTATGAGCAGTTCTTC	CSGLPLGYEQFF
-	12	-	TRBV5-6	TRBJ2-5	TGTGCCAGCAGCTGGGGGGGCCAACAGCAGTACTTC	CASSWGGQQQYF
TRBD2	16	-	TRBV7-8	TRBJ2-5	TGTGCCAGCAGCCCCCTGGTAGCGGGAGGGCGTAGGACCCAGTACTTC	CASSPLVAGGRRTQYF
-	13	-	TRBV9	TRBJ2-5	TGTGCCAGCAGCTCTCGATGGGGGGAGACCCAGTACTTC	CASSSRWGETQYF
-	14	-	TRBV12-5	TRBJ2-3	TGTGCTAGTGGCCCCGGACTTGGCACAGATACGCAGTATTTT	CASGPGLGTDTQYF
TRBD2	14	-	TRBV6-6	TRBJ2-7	TGTGCCAGCAGTTCGATAGCGGGAGCCTACGAGCAGTACTTC	CASSSIAGAYEQYF
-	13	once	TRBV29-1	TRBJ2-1	TGCAGCGTTGCGGGCGGGACCTACAATGAGCAGTTCTTC	CSVAGGTYNEQFF
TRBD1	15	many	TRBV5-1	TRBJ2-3	TGCGCCAGCAGCACGGGACAGCTTAGCACAGATACGCAGTATTTT	CASSTGQLSTDTQYF
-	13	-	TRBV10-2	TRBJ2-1	TGCGCCAGCCGCCGGGACATCGACAATGAGCAGTTCTTC	CASRRDIDNEQFF